The 15 T cell receptor beta chains presented below share a single source sample, sequenced in a study of spatial heterogeneity in lung cancer. TCRdb analysed the 5' RACE reads with MiXCR anew, one entry per CDR3 protein. This sample has around 110,000 distinct CDR3 sequences, with roughly an eighth found just once. Noted time point: blood at routine non-recurrence follow-up after resection. Tumor, nontumor lung or frozen PBMC supplied whole RNA that was sequenced unsorted. This sample comprised PBMCs, obtained at follow-up. The source of these receptors is a male donor with early-stage non-small cell lung cancer.

The chain joins TRBV28 to TRBJ1-5; 7 bases map to TRBD1. The CDR3 totals 17 residues. Germline V CDR1 and CDR2: MDHEN, SYDVKM. Trimming removed 4 bases from V and 1 base from J; junction bases left unmatched: 10. CDR3 sequence reads: CASSSPQYRGSNQPQHF. In DNA form, the CDR3 reads TGTGCCAGCAGTTCCCCGCAGTACAGGGGAAGCAATCAGCCCCAGCATTTT. Using reference TRBV28 and TRBJ1-5 for the parts outside the CDR3, the full variable domain is DVKVTQSSRYLVKRTGEKVFLECVQDMDHENMFWYRQDPGLGLRLIYFSYDVKMKEKGDIPEGYSVSREKKERFSLILESASTNQTSMYLCASSSPQYRGSNQPQHFGDGTRLSIL.

This clonotype showed up just a few times. The chain uses TRBV27 and TRBJ1-4; 10 nucleotides align to TRBD1. Trimming removed 4 bases from V and 6 bases from J; junction bases left unmatched: 5. The CDR3 runs 15 residues. Looked up from germline, CDR1 is MNHEY and CDR2 is SMNVEV (reference sequence). Here the CDR3 reads CASSSRTGGDEKLFF. The CDR3 bases are TGTGCCAGCAGTTCCCGGACAGGGGGGGATGAAAAACTGTTTTTT. The full variable domain, completed using reference TRBV27 and TRBJ1-4, is EAQVTQNPRYLITVTGKKLTVTCSQNMNHEYMSWYRQDPGLGLRQIYYSMNVEVTDKGDVPEGYKVSRKEKRNFPLILESPSPNQTSLYFCASSSRTGGDEKLFFGSGTQLSVL.

This clonotype was counted at least ten times. This chain links TRBV10-3 with TRBJ1-3, with 9 bases fitting TRBD1. This CDR3 spans 14 amino acids. Germline V gene data show CDR1 as ENHRY and CDR2 as SYGVKD. J gave up 4 bases and V 7 bases, and 5 bases lay outside the gene matches. CDR3 coding DNA: TGTGCCATCACCCGGACAGGGGAAGGAAACACCATATATTTT. It codes for CAITRTGEGNTIYF.

Many counts were recorded for this clonotype. V usage is TRBV6-6 and J usage is TRBJ2-5, with D uncertain. The CDR3 consists of 13 residues. Germline V lookup: CDR1 MNHNY, CDR2 SVGAGI (reference sequence). V shed 6 bases and J shed 5 bases, with 13 bases lying between them. CDR3 loop: CASRGRALETQYF. CDR3 in DNA: TGTGCCAGCAGAGGAAGGGCCCTGGAGACCCAGTACTTC.

This clonotype was recorded at least ten times. The chain couples TRBV5-1 to TRBJ1-2; D call uncertain. Trimming took off 0 bases at V and 8 bases at J, with 17 bases between the two ends. The germline CDR1 and CDR2 sequences are SGHRS and YFSETQ. This CDR3 is built from 15 residues. This chain's CDR3 is CASSLAPGELLGYTF. In DNA form, the CDR3 reads TGCGCCAGCAGCTTGGCCCCCGGCGAATTACTCGGCTACACCTTC. Full variable domain (outside the CDR3, taken from reference TRBV5-1 and TRBJ1-2): KAGVTQTPRYLIKTRGQQVTLSCSPISGHRSVSWYQQTPGQGLQFLFEYFSETQRNKGNFPGRFSGRQFSNSRSEMNVSTLELGDSALYLCASSLAPGELLGYTFGSGTRLTVV.

This clonotype was seen a handful of times. The chain uses TRBV5-5 and TRBJ2-7; D is unresolved. Trimming shortened V by 5 bases and J by 0 bases, and 12 bases separated the two germline ends. The CDR3 is 14 amino acids. Germline V lookup: CDR1 SGHKS, CDR2 YYEKEE (reference sequence). The CDR3 spells CASRFGFDSYEQYF. The DNA for the CDR3 is TGTGCCAGCAGGTTTGGGTTCGACTCCTACGAGCAGTACTTC.

This sequence joins TRBV4-2 and TRBJ1-1; TRBD1 agrees at 8 bases. From germline, CDR1 is LGHNA and CDR2 YNFKEQ. J was trimmed by 3 bases and V by 1 base; bases with no gene match: 4. The CDR3 covers 15 residues. DNA for the CDR3: TGTGCCAGCAGCCAAGCGACAGGGGCTGACACTGAAGCTTTCTTT. This sequence encodes CASSQATGADTEAFF.

This clonotype showed up just a few times. The rearrangement uses TRBV2 and TRBJ2-2; no firm D call. The CDR3 has 11 residues. V lost 4 bases and J 7 bases, leaving 4 bases between the germline ends. Germline CDR1 SNHLY, CDR2 FYNNEI. The CDR3 nucleotides read TGTGCCAGCAGTGTAATCGGGGAGCTGTTTTTT. Translation: CASSVIGELFF.

V gene TRBV28 combines with J gene TRBJ1-4; 9 bases agree with TRBD1. J was trimmed by 8 bases and V by 2 bases; bases with no gene match: 12. CDR3 length equals 17 residues. The germline V gene encodes CDR1 MDHEN and CDR2 SYDVKM. This CDR3 is CASSLPRGQGVREKLFF. For the CDR3, the DNA is TGTGCCAGCAGTTTACCCCGGGGACAGGGTGTTCGAGAAAAACTGTTTTTT.

The chain carries TRBV13 and TRBJ2-1; D is undetermined. Germline lookup yields CDR1 PRHDT and CDR2 FYEKMQ (reference sequence). Trimming removed 5 bases at V and 7 bases at J, with 15 bases between. The CDR3 has 14 residues. The CDR3 DNA is TGTGCCAGCAGCCCCACAGCCAACGGTAATGAGCAGTTCTTC. Translation: CASSPTANGNEQFF.

The chain uses TRBV7-8 and TRBJ2-5; 8 nucleotides line up with TRBD1. The trim removed 5 bases at V and 2 bases at J, leaving 7 bases unmatched. The CDR3 sequence is 15 residues long. CDR1 is SGHVS, CDR2 FQNEAQ, per germline. The CDR3 region is CASSLFWTGQETQYF. Written as DNA, the CDR3 is TGTGCCAGCAGCCTGTTCTGGACAGGGCAAGAGACCCAGTACTTC.

Many counts were recorded for this clonotype. The V call is TRBV27, the J call TRBJ2-7, with 13 bases that match TRBD2. CDR3 length equals 15 residues. Germline CDR1 MNHEY, CDR2 SMNVEV (reference sequence). V lost 6 bases to trimming and J lost 5 bases; unmatched junction nucleotides: 7. CDR3 sequence (DNA): TGTGCCAGCAGGAGATGGACTAGCGGGGGAGACGAGCAGTACTTC. Its protein product is CASRRWTSGGDEQYF.

Note on this clonotype: This may come from a read error, since a much larger clone is one base off. This chain connects TRBV28 to TRBJ1-1; no firm D call. The ends were cut back, 8 bases at V and 2 bases at J, with 6 bases in the middle. Germline V gene sequence: CDR1 MDHEN, CDR2 SYDVKM. This CDR3 contains 11 residues. CDR3 amino acids: CASQDNTEAFF. CDR3 coding DNA: TGTGCCAGCCAGGATAACACTGAAGCTTTCTTT.

The gene calls are TRBV18 and TRBJ1-3, with a tentative D call TRBD1 (5 bases). This CDR3 has 16 residues. Germline V lookup: CDR1 KGHSH, CDR2 LQKENI. V was shortened by 5 bases and J by 0 bases, with 14 bases between the two germline ends. The CDR3 loop reads CASSKTVARSGNTIYF. CDR3 DNA sequence: TGTGCCAGCTCAAAGACAGTGGCTCGCTCTGGAAACACCATATATTTT.

J is TRBJ2-3 and V is TRBV11-2; D remains unclear. This CDR3 comprises 16 residues. The germline V gene encodes CDR1 SGHAT and CDR2 FQNNGV. The V and J ends lost 1 base and 3 bases respectively, with 14 bases between them. This CDR3 is CASSLGTGRMTDTQYF. In DNA, the CDR3 is TGTGCCAGCAGCTTAGGCACGGGCAGGATGACAGATACGCAGTATTTT.